These 27 T cell receptor beta chains originate from one sample sequenced in a study of CD8 T cells in ankylosing spondylitis. Study observations and caveats: Ankylosing spondylitis blood appeared to carry a characteristic TCR beta motif of fewer than 10 highly homologous variants.

These TCRs' antigens remain unknown. TCRdb redid the calling of the 5' RACE reads with MiXCR, one entry per CDR3 protein. The sample carries roughly 400,000 distinct CDR3 sequences, around 22% recorded once. Sample: blood, either unsorted or a sorted T cell fraction (not recorded which). These receptors were taken from a male donor with ankylosing spondylitis.

Only a few counts were recorded for this clonotype. DNA of the CDR3: TGTGCCAGCAGTTACCCCTCGACTAGCGGGATAAGCGAGCAGTACTTC. Translating it yields CASSYPSTSGISEQYF. This chain links TRBV6-2 or TRBV6-3 with TRBJ2-7; 11 bases line up with TRBD2. Looked up from germline, CDR1 is MNHEY and CDR2 is SVGEGT. J gave up 6 bases and V 2 bases, and 9 bases lay outside the gene matches. The CDR3 runs to 16 residues.

This clonotype has a handful of counts. The chain combines TRBV2 with TRBJ2-1, with D possibly matching TRBD1 (5 bases). Germline loops: CDR1 SNHLY, CDR2 FYNNEI. The V end was cut by 0 bases, the J end by 9 bases, with 12 bases between. The CDR3 covers 14 residues. The CDR3 is CASSEALQGSEQFF. Written as DNA, the CDR3 is TGTGCCAGCAGTGAAGCGCTTCAGGGTTCTGAGCAGTTCTTC.

V gene TRBV29-1 combines with J gene TRBJ2-5; D call uncertain. The V gene lost 3 bases and the J gene lost 3 bases, with 8 bases spanning the gap. The CDR3 loop spans 12 amino acids. Germline V gives CDR1 SQVTM, CDR2 ANQGSEA. The CDR3 sequence: CSVDFQKETQYF. The CDR3 nucleotides read TGCAGCGTTGATTTCCAGAAAGAGACCCAGTACTTC. Using reference TRBV29-1 and TRBJ2-5 for the parts outside the CDR3, the full variable domain is SAVISQKPSRDICQRGTSLTIQCQVDSQVTMMFWYRQQPGQSLTLIATANQGSEATYESGFVIDKFPISRPNLTFSTLTVSNMSPEDSSIYLCSVDFQKETQYFGPGTRLLVL.

This clonotype was detected many times. This chain joins TRBV12-3 or TRBV12-4 and TRBJ2-1; TRBD2 matches 12 bases. The length of the CDR3 is 15 residues. The ends lost 2 bases at V and 9 bases at J; junction bases unmatched: 5. DNA of the CDR3: TGTGCCAGCAGTTTATTGACTAGCGGGAGAACTGAGCAGTTCTTC. Protein: CASSLLTSGRTEQFF.

This clonotype showed up many times. The rearrangement links TRBV6-4 to TRBJ1-3; unclear D gene. Trimming removed 0 bases from V and 0 bases from J, with 6 bases in between. This CDR3 spans 15 amino acids. Per the germline V gene, CDR1 is MRHNA and CDR2 is SNTAGT. The CDR3 loop reads CASSDSPFSGNTIYF. The CDR3 DNA reads as TGTGCCAGCAGTGACTCGCCCTTCTCTGGAAACACCATATATTTT.

Ten or more counts support this clonotype. This chain links TRBV20-1 with TRBJ2-7, with 8 bases identical to TRBD1. With 3 bases clipped from V and 0 bases from J, the junction kept 4 bases outside the gene matches. The CDR3 loop spans 14 amino acids. Germline CDR1 and CDR2: DFQATT and SNEGSKA (reference sequence). CDR3 coding DNA: TGCAGTGCTAGGGGACAGGAGAGCTCCTACGAGCAGTACTTC. Translation: CSARGQESSYEQYF.

This clonotype was seen only a few times. The V and J genes are TRBV29-1 and TRBJ2-7, with D perhaps being TRBD1 or TRBD2 (5 bases each). The V gene lost 6 bases and the J gene lost 0 bases, with 15 bases spanning the gap. Germline V CDR1 and CDR2: SQVTM, ANQGSEA. The CDR3 has 14 residues. CDR3 region: CSVGRDVDSYEQYF. The DNA of the CDR3 is TGCAGCGTCGGCCGGGACGTCGACTCCTACGAGCAGTACTTC.

This clonotype has more than one count but fewer than ten. J is TRBJ2-7 and V is TRBV3-1, with no clear D. The CDR3 is made up of 15 amino acids. The germline V gene encodes CDR1 LGHDT and CDR2 YNNKEL (reference sequence). Trimming stripped 0 bases from V and 3 bases from J, with 12 bases between. As DNA, the CDR3 is TGTGCCAGCAGCCAAGATCATACTACCGTCTACGAGCAGTACTTC. This codes for CASSQDHTTVYEQYF.

The chain recombines TRBV7-6 with TRBJ2-5; the D is unclear. Trimming removed 1 base from V and 2 bases from J, with 8 bases in between. The CDR3 is made up of 14 amino acids. Germline CDR1 is SGHVS and CDR2 is FNYEAQ. CDR3 sequence reads: CASSLGPTQETQYF. Here the CDR3 DNA reads TGTGCCAGCAGCTTAGGACCAACACAAGAGACCCAGTACTTC.

The V call is TRBV7-2, the J call TRBJ2-2, with 7 bases matching TRBD2. CDR3 length: 14 residues. V lost 7 bases and J lost 5; bases outside the gene matches: 7. Germline CDR1 is SGHTA and CDR2 is FQGNSA. The CDR3 reads CASISGLPTGELFF. CDR3 DNA sequence: TGTGCCAGCATTTCGGGACTACCGACCGGGGAGCTGTTTTTT.

This clonotype was counted between two and nine times. J is TRBJ2-3 and V is TRBV4-1, with D possibly matching TRBD2 (7 bases). Trimming removed 3 bases at V and 2 bases at J, with 15 bases between. The length of the CDR3 is 16 residues. Per the germline V gene, CDR1 is MGHRA and CDR2 is YSYEKL. The CDR3 region is CASSHPGRGATDTQYF. The CDR3 region has the DNA TGCGCCAGCAGCCATCCGGGACGGGGGGCCACAGATACGCAGTATTTT.

The V call is TRBV5-6, the J call TRBJ2-7; 7 bases map to TRBD1. The V gene's germline CDR1 is SGHDT and CDR2 YYEEEE. The CDR3 runs to 13 residues. V lost 2 bases and J lost 7; bases outside the gene matches: 6. CDR3 nucleotides: TGTGCCAGCAGCTTTTGGGACAGACAGGAGCAGTACTTC. It specifies CASSFWDRQEQYF.

This clonotype has just one count. This chain links TRBV29-1 with TRBJ1-1; TRBD1 matches 8 bases. The CDR3 has 11 amino acids. Germline values: CDR1 SQVTM, CDR2 ANQGSEA. Trimming at V came to 8 bases and at J to 11 bases, leaving 10 bases not matched to a gene. The CDR3 loop is CSSLTGGGAFF. CDR3 coding DNA: TGCAGCTCCCTAACAGGGGGTGGGGCTTTCTTT.

This rearrangement joins TRBV6-4 to TRBJ2-5; D is perhaps TRBD1 (5 bases). Germline values: CDR1 MRHNA, CDR2 SNTAGT. This CDR3 spans 15 amino acids. Trimming cost V 5 bases and J 5 bases, with 18 bases left between them. The CDR3 reads CASSSGGQRIETQYF. The DNA for the CDR3 is TGTGCCAGCAGTTCTGGTGGACAAAGGATTGAGACCCAGTACTTC.

There are a few counts of this clonotype. The rearrangement joins TRBV5-1 to TRBJ1-1; 8 nucleotides line up with TRBD1. Unmatched junction bases numbered 6, after V lost 4 bases and J lost 4 bases. Germline V gives CDR1 SGHRS, CDR2 YFSETQ. The CDR3 sequence is 14 residues long. CDR3: CASSIGQGGTEAFF. CDR3 DNA: TGCGCCAGCAGCATCGGACAGGGCGGCACTGAAGCTTTCTTT.

The chain recombines TRBV11-1 with TRBJ1-1, with a weak D call TRBD1 (6 bases). The CDR3 covers 18 residues. With 2 bases removed from V and 1 base from J, the gap between germline ends came to 20 bases. Germline-derived CDR1 and CDR2 are SGHAT and FQDESV (reference sequence). The CDR3 region is CASSLIRSAGATNTEAFF. Written as DNA, the CDR3 is TGTGCCAGCAGCTTAATTCGCTCGGCAGGGGCTACGAACACTGAAGCTTTCTTT.

This clonotype was picked up a small number of times. V is TRBV28 and J is TRBJ2-7, with TRBD2 matching over 14 bases. CDR1 and CDR2 from the germline V gene are MDHEN and SYDVKM. The V gene end was trimmed by 7 bases and the J gene end by 11 bases; junction bases not matched to a gene: 16. The CDR3 sequence is 16 residues long. CDR3 loop: CASTSPGLAGVPLKYF. CDR3 nucleotide sequence: TGTGCCAGCACCTCCCCGGGACTAGCGGGAGTGCCCCTGAAGTACTTC.

The table lists this clonotype with a few counts. V and J are TRBV7-2 and TRBJ2-6; either TRBD1 or TRBD2 may fit D (5 bases each). The germline gives CDR1 SGHTA, CDR2 FQGNSA. V lost 5 bases and J 2 bases, leaving 13 bases between the germline ends. CDR3 length equals 16 residues. In DNA form, the CDR3 reads TGTGCCAGCAGCCCTCACTGGGGGACTGGGGCCAACGTCCTGACTTTC. It codes for CASSPHWGTGANVLTF.

The CDR3 sequence is CASSAGTAYEQYF. The CDR3 DNA reads as TGTGCCAGCAGCGCTGGGACAGCCTACGAGCAGTACTTC. This chain joins TRBV7-4 and TRBJ2-7; 7 bases are shared with TRBD1. The CDR3 contains 13 residues. Germline CDR1 SGHVT, CDR2 SQSDAQ. The junction had 3 bases not matched to a gene; V was cut back by 5 bases and J by 2 bases.

This clonotype has just a few counts. V and J are TRBV7-8 and TRBJ2-3, with D tentatively TRBD1 (6 bases). Trimming pared 7 bases from V and 2 bases from J, leaving 16 bases between. Per germline, CDR1 SGHVS and CDR2 FQNEAQ. The CDR3 has 15 amino acids. CDR3 bases: TGTGCCAGCATAGCAGACAGGAGCTCCACAGATACGCAGTATTTT. Its protein product is CASIADRSSTDTQYF.

In its sample, this clonotype was seen a few times. The genes are TRBV30 and TRBJ1-1; TRBD1 matches 8 bases. Per germline, CDR1 GTSNPN and CDR2 SVGIG (reference sequence). V shed 0 bases and J 4 bases; nucleotides not matched to a gene: 4. The CDR3 is 14 amino acids. CDR3 region: CAWSVLTGGTEAFF. In nucleotides, the CDR3 is TGTGCCTGGAGTGTACTAACAGGGGGCACTGAAGCTTTCTTT.

The table lists this clonotype with many counts. This chain joins TRBV5-1 and TRBJ2-3; D is uncertain. This CDR3 region has 14 residues. V gave up 4 bases and J gave up 2 bases, with 11 bases separating them. The germline gives CDR1 SGHRS, CDR2 YFSETQ. CDR3 DNA: TGCGCCAGCAGCCCTCCCTTGGACACAGATACGCAGTATTTT. It translates to CASSPPLDTDTQYF.

This clonotype occurred a few times. The rearrangement uses TRBV5-6 and TRBJ1-1; 10 bases match TRBD1. The ends lost 7 bases at V and 3 bases at J; junction bases unmatched: 15. CDR1 and CDR2 from the germline V gene are SGHDT and YYEEEE. The CDR3 has 17 amino acids. CDR3 residues: CASGTDRGLPRDTEAFF. CDR3 nucleotide sequence: TGTGCCAGCGGAACTGACAGGGGGCTTCCCCGGGACACTGAAGCTTTCTTT.

This clonotype was seen more than once but under ten times. The chain has TRBV18 and TRBJ2-7; TRBD2 agrees at 15 bases. V trimming: 3 bases; J trimming: 7 bases; junction bases outside the gene matches: 4. CDR1 and CDR2 (germline): KGHSH, LQKENI. There are 15 residues in the CDR3. The CDR3 sequence: CASSPRTSGREEQYF. The CDR3 nucleotides read TGTGCCAGCTCACCGAGGACTAGCGGGAGGGAAGAGCAGTACTTC.

The J gene is TRBJ2-3, the V gene TRBV5-1; D is uncertain. Trimming removed 4 bases from V and 5 bases from J, with 11 bases in between. CDR1 and CDR2 (germline): SGHRS, YFSETQ. CDR3 length equals 13 residues. CDR3 in DNA: TGCGCCAGCAGCCCCCTCCTGGGAGATACGCAGTATTTT. It is translated as CASSPLLGDTQYF.

This clonotype was seen a handful of times. The gene calls are TRBV11-2 and TRBJ1-1; D unresolved. V shed 3 bases and J shed 0 bases, with 8 bases lying between them. This CDR3 is 14 amino acids long. Germline assignment: CDR1 SGHAT and CDR2 FQNNGV. The CDR3 reads CASSFEVVNTEAFF. The CDR3 bases are TGTGCCAGCAGCTTCGAGGTGGTGAACACTGAAGCTTTCTTT. The variable domain in full, completed from reference TRBV11-2 and TRBJ1-1, reads EAGVAQSPRYKIIEKRQSVAFWCNPISGHATLYWYQQILGQGPKLLIQFQNNGVVDDSQLPKDRFSAERLKGVDSTLKIQPAKLEDSAVYLCASSFEVVNTEAFFGQGTRLTVV.

This clonotype was found a few times. The CDR3 spells CSAQRLAGGQNEQFF. The CDR3, as DNA: TGCAGCGCCCAGAGACTAGCGGGAGGTCAAAATGAGCAGTTCTTC. The chain carries TRBV29-1 and TRBJ2-1; 13 bases are shared with TRBD2. The CDR3 length is 15 residues. J lost 7 bases, V lost 7 bases, and 10 bases had no gene match. Germline CDR1 is SQVTM and CDR2 is ANQGSEA.